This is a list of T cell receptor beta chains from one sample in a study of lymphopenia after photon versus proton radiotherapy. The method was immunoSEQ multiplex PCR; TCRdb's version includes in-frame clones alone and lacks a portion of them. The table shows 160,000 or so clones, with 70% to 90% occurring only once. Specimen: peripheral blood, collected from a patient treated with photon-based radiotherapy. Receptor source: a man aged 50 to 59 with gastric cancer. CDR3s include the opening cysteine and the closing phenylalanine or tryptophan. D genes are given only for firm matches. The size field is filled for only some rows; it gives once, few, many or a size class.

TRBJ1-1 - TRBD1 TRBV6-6 CASSTQGGMNTEAFF TGTGCCAGCAGTACACAGGGGGGTATGAACACTGAAGCTTTCTTT
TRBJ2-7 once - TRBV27 CASSWGRGRNGGQYF TGTGCCAGCAGTTGGGGGCGCGGCCGAAACGGAGGGCAGTACTTC
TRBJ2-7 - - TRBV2 CASSQKYEQYF TGTGCCAGCAGTCAAAAGTACGAGCAGTACTTC
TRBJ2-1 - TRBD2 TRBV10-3 CAISDPGGDEQFF TGTGCCATCAGTGACCCGGGAGGCGATGAGCAGTTCTTC
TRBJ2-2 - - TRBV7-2 CASSFKGRETGELFF TGTGCCAGCAGCTTCAAAGGCCGGGAGACCGGGGAGCTGTTTTTT
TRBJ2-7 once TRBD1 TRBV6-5 CASSWGQGPYEQYF TGTGCCAGCAGTTGGGGACAGGGGCCGTACGAGCAGTACTTC
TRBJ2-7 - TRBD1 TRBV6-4 CASSDHPGGGPYEQYF TGTGCCAGCAGTGACCATCCAGGGGGCGGCCCCTACGAGCAGTACTTC
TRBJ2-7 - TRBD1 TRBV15 CATSREGDRDDEQYF TGTGCCACCAGCAGAGAAGGGGACAGGGACGACGAGCAGTACTTC
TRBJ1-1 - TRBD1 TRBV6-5 CASRPQGAKTFF TGTGCCAGCAGGCCACAGGGGGCGAAAACTTTCTTT
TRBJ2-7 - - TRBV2 CVSSGEDGEQYF TGTGTCAGCAGTGGGGAGGACGGCGAGCAGTACTTC
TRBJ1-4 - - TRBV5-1 CASSLGLEEKLFF TGCGCCAGCAGCTTGGGATTGGAAGAAAAACTGTTTTTT
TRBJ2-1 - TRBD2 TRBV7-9 CASSPGGNEQFF TGTGCCAGCAGCCCGGGGGGCAATGAGCAGTTCTTC
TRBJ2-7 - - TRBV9 CASSVGGQSDEQYF TGTGCCAGCAGCGTGGGGGGGCAAAGCGACGAGCAGTACTTC
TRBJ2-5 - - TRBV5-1 CASSLTSPQETQYF TGCGCCAGCAGCTTGACTAGCCCTCAAGAGACCCAGTACTTC
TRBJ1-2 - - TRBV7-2 CASSLVIGGGYTF TGTGCCAGCAGCTTAGTTATTGGAGGTGGCTACACCTTC
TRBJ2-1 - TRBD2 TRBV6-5 CASSYGLAYNEQFF TGTGCCAGCAGTTACGGACTAGCGTACAATGAGCAGTTCTTC
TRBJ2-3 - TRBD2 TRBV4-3 CASSPRAGTPTDTQYF TGCGCCAGCAGCCCCAGAGCGGGAACCCCCACAGATACGCAGTATTTT
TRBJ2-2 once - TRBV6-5 CASSYHRETGELFF TGTGCCAGCAGTTACCACAGGGAGACCGGGGAGCTGTTTTTT
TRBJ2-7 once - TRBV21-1 CASSNHPKVDRGSYEQYF TGTGCCAGCAGCAATCATCCCAAGGTCGACAGGGGGTCTTACGAGCAGTACTTC
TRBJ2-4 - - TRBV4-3 CASSQGPGAKNIQYF TGCGCCAGCAGCCAAGGCCCGGGAGCCAAAAACATTCAGTACTTC
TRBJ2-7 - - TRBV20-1 CSGGISKKQYF TGCAGTGGTGGGATTTCCAAAAAGCAGTACTTC
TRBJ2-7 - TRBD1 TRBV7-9 CASKGGQGVYEQYF TGTGCCAGCAAGGGCGGACAGGGTGTCTACGAGCAGTACTTC
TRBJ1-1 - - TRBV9 CASSEIRRSDTEAFF TGTGCCAGCAGCGAGATAAGGAGGTCCGACACTGAAGCTTTCTTT
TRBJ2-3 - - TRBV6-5 CASSYSTSSTDTQYF TGTGCCAGCAGTTACTCGACATCTAGCACAGATACGCAGTATTTT
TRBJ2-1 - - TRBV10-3 CAISDGVEEQFF TGTGCCATCAGTGATGGGGTAGAGGAGCAGTTCTTC
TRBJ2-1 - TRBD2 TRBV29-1 CSVEASVTSGRVNEQFF TGCAGCGTTGAAGCCTCCGTGACTAGCGGGAGGGTGAATGAGCAGTTCTTC
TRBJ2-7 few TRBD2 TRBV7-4 CASSSRIRRESEQYF TGTGCCAGCAGCTCAAGGATCAGGCGGGAGAGTGAGCAGTACTTC
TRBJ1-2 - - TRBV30 CAWSGDKGYGYGYTF TGTGCCTGGAGTGGTGACAAGGGGTATGGGTATGGCTACACCTTC
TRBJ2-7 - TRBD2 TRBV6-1 CASSEGTSGRYEQYF TGTGCCAGCAGTGAAGGGACTAGCGGGAGGTACGAGCAGTACTTC
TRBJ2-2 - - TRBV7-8 CASSAQGTSGELFF TGTGCCAGCAGCGCCCAAGGGACATCCGGGGAGCTGTTTTTT
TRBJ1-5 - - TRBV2 CASRPDSNQPQHF TGTGCCAGCAGGCCCGATAGCAATCAGCCCCAGCATTTT
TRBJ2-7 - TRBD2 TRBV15 CATSTTSSGEQYF TGTGCCACCAGCACGACTAGTAGCGGGGAGCAGTACTTC
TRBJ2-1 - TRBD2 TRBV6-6 CASSHSGSEQFF TGTGCCAGCAGCCATAGCGGGAGTGAGCAGTTCTTC
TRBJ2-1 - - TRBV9 CASSVAGTPVNEQFF TGTGCCAGCAGCGTGGCCGGGACGCCTGTCAATGAGCAGTTCTTC
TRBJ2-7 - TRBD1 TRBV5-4 CASSPTGTGAYEQYF TGTGCCAGCAGCCCGACCGGGACAGGGGCCTACGAGCAGTACTTC
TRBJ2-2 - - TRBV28 CASSLKTGSNTGELFF TGTGCCAGCAGTTTAAAGACAGGTTCGAACACCGGGGAGCTGTTTTTT
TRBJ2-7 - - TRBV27 CASRDIAWYEQYF TGTGCCAGCAGAGACATAGCTTGGTACGAGCAGTACTTC
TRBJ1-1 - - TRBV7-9 CASSSLGRGGADGSEAFF TGTGCCAGCAGCTCCCTTGGGCGGGGTGGGGCGGACGGGAGTGAAGCTTTCTTT
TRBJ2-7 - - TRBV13 CASSRQLTPSYEQYF TGTGCCAGCAGCCGACAATTGACTCCCTCCTACGAGCAGTACTTC
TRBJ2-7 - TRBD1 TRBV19 CAEGPTGEFHEQYF TGTGCGGAGGGCCCGACAGGGGAGTTCCACGAGCAGTACTTC
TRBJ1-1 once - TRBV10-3 CAISESNEGEAFF TGTGCCATCAGTGAGTCGAACGAAGGTGAAGCTTTCTTT
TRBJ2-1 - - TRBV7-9 CASSSLGGEPYNEQFF TGTGCCAGCAGCTCCCTAGGGGGGGAGCCCTACAATGAGCAGTTCTTC
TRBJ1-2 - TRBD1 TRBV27 CASSPTDRGLHYGYTF TGTGCCAGCAGTCCGACGGACAGGGGGCTCCACTATGGCTACACCTTC
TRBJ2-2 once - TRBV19 CASSPGPNTGELFF TGTGCCAGTAGCCCAGGACCAAACACCGGGGAGCTGTTTTTT
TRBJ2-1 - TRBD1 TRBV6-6 CASSYSGTGNNEQFF TGTGCCAGCAGTTACTCCGGGACAGGAAACAATGAGCAGTTCTTC
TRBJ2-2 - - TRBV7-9 CASSLDRYTGELFF TGTGCCAGCAGTCTGGACAGATACACCGGGGAGCTGTTTTTT
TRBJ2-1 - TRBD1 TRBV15 CATSRSGTGINNEQFF TGTGCCACCAGCAGATCCGGGACAGGGATTAACAATGAGCAGTTCTTC
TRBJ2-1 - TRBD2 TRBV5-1 CASSLADAGVVSEQFF TGCGCCAGCAGCTTGGCCGACGCGGGAGTCGTGAGTGAGCAGTTCTTC
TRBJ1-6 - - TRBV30 CAWSVEGRGRYNSPLHF TGTGCCTGGAGTGTTGAGGGTCGGGGCCGGTATAATTCACCCCTCCACTTT
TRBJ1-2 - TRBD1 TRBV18 CASSQGQGNYGYTF TGTGCCAGCTCTCAAGGACAGGGGAACTATGGCTACACCTTC
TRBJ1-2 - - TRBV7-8 CASSLVAGSNYGYTF TGTGCCAGCAGCTTAGTGGCCGGATCTAACTATGGCTACACCTTC
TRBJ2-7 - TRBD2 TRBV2 CASSGLAGGPDEQYF TGTGCCAGCAGTGGGTTAGCGGGAGGGCCGGACGAGCAGTACTTC
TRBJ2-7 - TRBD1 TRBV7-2 CASSLKSRTGNGYEQYF TGTGCCAGCAGCTTAAAGTCGCGGACAGGGAATGGCTACGAGCAGTACTTC
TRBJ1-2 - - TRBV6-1 CASIPERTVYGYTF TGTGCCAGCATACCCGAAAGGACAGTCTATGGCTACACCTTC
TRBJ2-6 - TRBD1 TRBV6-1 CASSEGQGFSAPGANVLTF TGTGCCAGCAGTGAAGGACAGGGTTTTTCGGCTCCTGGGGCCAACGTCCTGACTTTC
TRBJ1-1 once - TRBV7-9 CASSGWDKLNTEAFF TGTGCCAGCAGCGGATGGGACAAACTGAACACTGAAGCTTTCTTT
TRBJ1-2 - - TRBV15 CATSKRGGSPYGYTF TGTGCCACCAGCAAAAGGGGAGGGTCCCCATATGGCTACACCTTC
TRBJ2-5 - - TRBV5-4 CASSSQQETQYF TGTGCCAGCAGCTCACAGCAAGAGACCCAGTACTTC
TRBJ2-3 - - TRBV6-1 CATGGGLSTDTQYF TGTGCCACTGGGGGCGGCCTTAGCACAGATACGCAGTATTTT